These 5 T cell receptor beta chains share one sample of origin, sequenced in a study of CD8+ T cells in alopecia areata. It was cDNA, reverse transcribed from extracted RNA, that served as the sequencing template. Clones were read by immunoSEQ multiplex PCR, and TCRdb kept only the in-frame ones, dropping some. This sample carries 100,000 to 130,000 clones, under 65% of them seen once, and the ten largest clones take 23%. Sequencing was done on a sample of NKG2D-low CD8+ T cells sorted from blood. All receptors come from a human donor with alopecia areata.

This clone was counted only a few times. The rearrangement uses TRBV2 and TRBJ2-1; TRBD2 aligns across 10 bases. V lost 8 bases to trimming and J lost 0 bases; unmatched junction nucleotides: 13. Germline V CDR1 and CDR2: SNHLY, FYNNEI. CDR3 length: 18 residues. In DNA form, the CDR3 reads TGTGCCAGCGGGGGGGCTAGCGGGAGTCATCTCTCCTACAATGAGCAGTTCTTC. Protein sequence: CASGGASGSHLSYNEQFF.

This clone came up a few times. Written as DNA, the CDR3 is TGTGCCAGCAGCGACGGACTAGCGGGAGACAATGAGCAGTTCTTC. Translated, it gives CASSDGLAGDNEQFF. The chain has TRBV9 and TRBJ2-1; 13 bases fit TRBD2. V lost 3 bases to trimming and J lost 5 bases; unmatched junction nucleotides: 2. The CDR3 runs to 15 residues. The germline V gene encodes CDR1 SGDLS and CDR2 YYNGEE. Based on the CDR3 plus reference TRBV9 and TRBJ2-1, the full variable domain is DSGVTQTPKHLITATGQRVTLRCSPRSGDLSVYWYQQSLDQGLQFLIQYYNGEERAKGNILERFSAQQFPDLHSELNLSSLELGDSALYFCASSDGLAGDNEQFFGPGTRLTVL.

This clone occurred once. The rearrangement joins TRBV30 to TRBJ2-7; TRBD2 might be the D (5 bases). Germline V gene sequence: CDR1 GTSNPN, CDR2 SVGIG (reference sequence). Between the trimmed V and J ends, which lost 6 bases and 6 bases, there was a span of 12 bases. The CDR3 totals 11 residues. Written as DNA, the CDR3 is TGTGCCTGTCAGAGGGTGATCGAGCAGTACTTC. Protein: CACQRVIEQYF.

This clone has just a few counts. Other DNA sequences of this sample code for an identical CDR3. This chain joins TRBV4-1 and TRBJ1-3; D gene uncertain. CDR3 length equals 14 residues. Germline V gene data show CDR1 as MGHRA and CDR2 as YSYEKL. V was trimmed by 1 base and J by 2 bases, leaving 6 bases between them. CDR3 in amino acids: CASSQVGTGNTIYF. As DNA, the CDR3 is TGCGCCAGCAGCCAAGTAGGGACTGGAAACACCATATATTTT.

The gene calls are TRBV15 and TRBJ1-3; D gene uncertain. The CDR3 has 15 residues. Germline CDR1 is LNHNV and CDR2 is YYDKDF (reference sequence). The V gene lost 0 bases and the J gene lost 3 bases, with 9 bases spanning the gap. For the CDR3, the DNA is TGTGCCACCAGCAGAGATCAGAGCCTTGGAAACACCATATATTTT. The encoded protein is CATSRDQSLGNTIYF.